This TCR beta chain was found in a study of blood T cell repertoires in COVID-19 (dated by TCRdb to the early 2020s). Regarding the research as a whole: Samples covering the acute and convalescent phases of COVID-19 were provided by collaborators in the United States, Italy and Spain. The material from the prospective study consisted of cDNA or gDNA derived from T cells, B-cell-depleted T cells, or PBMCs. The dataset comprised deeply sampled blood TCRbeta repertoires from subjects exposed to, actively infected with, or recovered from COVID-19. The repertoires were made available in a free public database intended to serve as a resource for research on the immune response to SARS-CoV-2. Samples came from the ongoing ImmuneRACE study (first 160 participants) plus 1,254 subjects from 6 global collaborators. A de-identified subject ID, COVID-19 status, age in years and sex were almost always included in the sample metadata. Where available, HLA class I and class II types were taken from metadata supplied by the sample provider and were not determined by assay-based typing.

Whole blood was collected in K2EDTA tubes by collaborating institutions according to the institutions' own protocols. Collaborator samples were shipped for TCRbeta analysis as frozen whole blood, isolated PBMCs, or DNA extracted from either sample type. Comments on this clone: Its antigen has not been determined. Qualities for individual bases were not recorded, and no much larger clone is one base off.

The immunoSEQ Assay, a bias-controlled multiplex PCR, was used to amplify TCRbeta CDR3 regions from genomic DNA. The study's processing was this. Nucleated cell counts per sample were estimated from amplification of reference gene primers within the assay. Sequence reads were collapsed and filtered to measure the absolute abundance of every unique TCRbeta CDR3 rearrangement. For each sample, productive Simpson clonality was calculated by taking the square root of Simpson's diversity index across productive rearrangements. TCRdb re-hosts the immuneACCESS table, in-frame sequences only. Its copies lack some clones; in the studies checked, an unresolved V gene accounts for under half of them, and the cause for the rest is not known. That table is the source of V, J and clone size, and D and trimming were worked out from the DNA. The sample data list about 220,000 clones, and approximately 90% of these were observed just once. Roughly 0.7% of the sample goes to the ten largest clones.

From the germline V gene (reference sequence), CDR1 is GTSNPN and CDR2 is SVGIG. V lost 6 bases and J lost 2 bases, and the count of bases not matched to a germline gene is 11. Including cysteine and phenylalanine, the CDR3 has 15 amino acids. Just the 45-base CDR3 DNA is kept, in frame starting at base 1. Broad study findings and their caveats: The quantity of clinical and demographic metadata differed by source and by participant and was supplied without curation.

The sequence was obtained from a man aged 35 to 55 with acute or convalescent COVID-19. What was sequenced was peripheral blood. The chain couples TRBV30 to TRBJ2-7, with 9 junctional bases fitting TRBD1. The nucleotide sequence is given as TGTGCCTGCCGGGACAGGGTTGTAGGGGCCTACGAGCAGTACTTC. Its product reads: CACRDRVVGAYEQYF.